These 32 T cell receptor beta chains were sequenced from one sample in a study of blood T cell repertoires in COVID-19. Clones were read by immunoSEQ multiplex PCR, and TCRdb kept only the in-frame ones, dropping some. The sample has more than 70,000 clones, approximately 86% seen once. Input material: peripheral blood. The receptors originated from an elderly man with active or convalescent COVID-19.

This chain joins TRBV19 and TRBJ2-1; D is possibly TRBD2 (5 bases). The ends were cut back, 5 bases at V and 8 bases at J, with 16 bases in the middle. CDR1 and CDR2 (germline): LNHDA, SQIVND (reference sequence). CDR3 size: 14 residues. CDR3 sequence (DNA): TGTGCCAGTAGTCCCGCGGACTTTTCAGATGAGCAGTTCTTC. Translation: CASSPADFSDEQFF. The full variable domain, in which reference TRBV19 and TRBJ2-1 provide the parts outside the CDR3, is DGGITQSPKYLFRKEGQNVTLSCEQNLNHDAMYWYRQDPGQGLRLIYYSQIVNDFQKGDIAEGYSVSREKKESFPLTVTSAQKNPTAFYLCASSPADFSDEQFFGPGTRLTVL.

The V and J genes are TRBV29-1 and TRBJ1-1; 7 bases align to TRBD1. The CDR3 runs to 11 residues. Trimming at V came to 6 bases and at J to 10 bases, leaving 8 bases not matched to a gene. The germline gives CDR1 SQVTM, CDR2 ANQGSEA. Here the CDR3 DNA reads TGCAGCGTCGACAGGGACCCGAGAGCTTTCTTT. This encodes CSVDRDPRAFF.

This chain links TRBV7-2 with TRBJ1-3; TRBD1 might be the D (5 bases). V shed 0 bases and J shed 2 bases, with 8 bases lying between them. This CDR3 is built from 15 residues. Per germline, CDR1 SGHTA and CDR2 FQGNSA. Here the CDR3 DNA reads TGTGCCAGCAGCTTAGCTGCAGGGCCTGGAAACACCATATATTTT. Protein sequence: CASSLAAGPGNTIYF.

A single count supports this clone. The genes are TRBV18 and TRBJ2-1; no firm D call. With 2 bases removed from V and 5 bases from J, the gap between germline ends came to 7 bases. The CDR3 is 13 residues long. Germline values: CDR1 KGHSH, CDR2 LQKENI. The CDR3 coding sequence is TGTGCCAGCTCACCAGGCCGAAACAATGAGCAGTTCTTC. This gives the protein CASSPGRNNEQFF.

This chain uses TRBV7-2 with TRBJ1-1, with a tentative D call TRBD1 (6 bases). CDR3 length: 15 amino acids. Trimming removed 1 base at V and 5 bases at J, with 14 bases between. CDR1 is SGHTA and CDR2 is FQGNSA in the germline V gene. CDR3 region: CASSLVGTQGTEAFF. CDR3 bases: TGTGCCAGCAGCTTAGTTGGGACACAAGGGACTGAAGCTTTCTTT.

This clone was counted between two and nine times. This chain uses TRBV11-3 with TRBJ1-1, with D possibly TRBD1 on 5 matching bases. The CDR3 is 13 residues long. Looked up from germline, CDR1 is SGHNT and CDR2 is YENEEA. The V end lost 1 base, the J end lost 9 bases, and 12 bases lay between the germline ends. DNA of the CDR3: TGTGCCAGCAGCTTAGGACAAGGGACTCAAGCTTTCTTT. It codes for CASSLGQGTQAFF.

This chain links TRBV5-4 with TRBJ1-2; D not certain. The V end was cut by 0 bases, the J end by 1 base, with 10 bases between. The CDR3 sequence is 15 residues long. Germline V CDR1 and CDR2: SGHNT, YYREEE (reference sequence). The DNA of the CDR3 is TGTGCCAGCAGCTTGGCCATACAGTTTAACTATGGCTACACCTTC. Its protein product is CASSLAIQFNYGYTF.

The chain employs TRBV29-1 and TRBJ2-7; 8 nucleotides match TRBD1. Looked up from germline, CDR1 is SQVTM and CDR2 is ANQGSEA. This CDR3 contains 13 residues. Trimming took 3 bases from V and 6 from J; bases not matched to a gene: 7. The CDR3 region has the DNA TGCAGCGTTGACGCCCAGGGGGCGAGCGAGCAGTACTTC. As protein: CSVDAQGASEQYF.

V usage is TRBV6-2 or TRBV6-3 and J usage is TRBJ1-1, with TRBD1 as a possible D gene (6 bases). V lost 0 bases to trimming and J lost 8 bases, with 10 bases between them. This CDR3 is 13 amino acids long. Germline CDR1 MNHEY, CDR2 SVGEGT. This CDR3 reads CASSYSDRTEAFF. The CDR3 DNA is TGTGCCAGCAGTTACTCCGACAGGACCGAAGCTTTCTTT.

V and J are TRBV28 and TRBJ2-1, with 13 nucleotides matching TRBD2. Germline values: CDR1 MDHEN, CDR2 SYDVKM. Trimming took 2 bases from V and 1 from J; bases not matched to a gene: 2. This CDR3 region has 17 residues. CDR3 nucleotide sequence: TGTGCCAGCAGTTTAAGGGGACTAGCGGGATCCTACAATGAGCAGTTCTTC. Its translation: CASSLRGLAGSYNEQFF.

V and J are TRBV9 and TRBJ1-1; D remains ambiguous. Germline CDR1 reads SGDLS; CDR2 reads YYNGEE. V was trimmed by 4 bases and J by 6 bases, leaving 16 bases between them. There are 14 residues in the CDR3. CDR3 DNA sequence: TGTGCCAGCAGCCCCCGTCTCGGGGAGCCTGAAGCTTTCTTT. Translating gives CASSPRLGEPEAFF.

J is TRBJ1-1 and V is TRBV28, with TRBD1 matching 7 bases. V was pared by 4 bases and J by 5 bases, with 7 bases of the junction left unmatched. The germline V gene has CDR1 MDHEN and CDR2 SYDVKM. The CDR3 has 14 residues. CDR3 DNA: TGTGCCAGCAGTTCTAGGGGGCTGGGTACTGAAGCTTTCTTT. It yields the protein CASSSRGLGTEAFF.

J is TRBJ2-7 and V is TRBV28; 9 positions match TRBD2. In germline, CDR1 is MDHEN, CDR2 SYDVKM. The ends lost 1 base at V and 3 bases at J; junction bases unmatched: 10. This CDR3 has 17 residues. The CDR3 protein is CASSLLIFSSGNYEQYF. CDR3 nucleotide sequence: TGTGCCAGCAGTTTATTAATTTTCTCTAGCGGGAACTACGAGCAGTACTTC. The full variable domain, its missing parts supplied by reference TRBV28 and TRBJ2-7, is DVKVTQSSRYLVKRTGEKVFLECVQDMDHENMFWYRQDPGLGLRLIYFSYDVKMKEKGDIPEGYSVSREKKERFSLILESASTNQTSMYLCASSLLIFSSGNYEQYFGPGTRLTVT.

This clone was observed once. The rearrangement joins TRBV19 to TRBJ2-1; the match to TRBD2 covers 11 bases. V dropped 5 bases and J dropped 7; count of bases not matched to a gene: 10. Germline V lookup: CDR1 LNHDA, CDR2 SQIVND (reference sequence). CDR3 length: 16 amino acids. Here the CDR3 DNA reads TGTGCCAGTAGTCTAATAGCGGGAGGGCCGAGGAATGAGCAGTTCTTC. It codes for CASSLIAGGPRNEQFF.

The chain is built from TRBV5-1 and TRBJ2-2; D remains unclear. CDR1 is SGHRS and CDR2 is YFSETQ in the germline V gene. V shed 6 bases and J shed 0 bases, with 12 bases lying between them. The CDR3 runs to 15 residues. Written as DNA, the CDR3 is TGCGCCAGCACTAAGACATCCACGAACACCGGGGAGCTGTTTTTT. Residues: CASTKTSTNTGELFF.

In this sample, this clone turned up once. The CDR3 is CASSMNSKRERETQYF. The DNA of the CDR3 is TGTGCCAGTAGTATGAATTCAAAGCGGGAGAGGGAGACCCAGTACTTC. The chain combines TRBV19 with TRBJ2-5; 8 bases match TRBD2. The CDR3 sequence is 16 residues long. The J segment lost 5 bases and the V segment lost 3 bases, leaving 11 bases of the junction unmatched. Germline-derived CDR1 and CDR2 are LNHDA and SQIVND (reference sequence).

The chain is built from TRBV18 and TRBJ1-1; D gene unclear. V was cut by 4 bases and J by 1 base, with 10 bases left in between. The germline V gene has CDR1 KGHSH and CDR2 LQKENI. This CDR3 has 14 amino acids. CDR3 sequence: CASSLFESNTEAFF. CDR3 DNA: TGTGCCAGCTCACTTTTCGAGTCGAACACTGAAGCTTTCTTT.

CDR3 DNA sequence: TGTGCCATCAGTAAACAGGGGGCTTCTGAAGCTTTCTTT. It is translated as CAISKQGASEAFF. This sequence joins TRBV10-3 and TRBJ1-1, with 9 bases matching TRBD1. J lost 6 bases, V lost 5 bases, and 4 bases had no gene match. CDR3 length equals 13 residues. CDR1 is ENHRY and CDR2 is SYGVKD in the germline V gene.

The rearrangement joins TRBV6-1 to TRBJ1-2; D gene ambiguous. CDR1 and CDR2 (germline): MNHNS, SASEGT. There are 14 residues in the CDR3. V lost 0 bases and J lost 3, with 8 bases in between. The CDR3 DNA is TGTGCCAGCAGTGAAGCAGTGAGGGACTATGGCTACACCTTC. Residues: CASSEAVRDYGYTF.

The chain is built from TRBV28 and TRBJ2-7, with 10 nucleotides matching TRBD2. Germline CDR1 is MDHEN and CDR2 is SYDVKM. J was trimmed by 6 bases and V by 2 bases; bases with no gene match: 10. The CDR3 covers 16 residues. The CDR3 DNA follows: TGTGCCAGCAGTTTAGGCGAACTAGCGGGGCACTCCGAGCAGTACTTC. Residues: CASSLGELAGHSEQYF.

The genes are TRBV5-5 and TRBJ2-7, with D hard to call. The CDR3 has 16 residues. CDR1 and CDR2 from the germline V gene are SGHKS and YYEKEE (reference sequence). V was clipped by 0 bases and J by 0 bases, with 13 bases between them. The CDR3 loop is CASSLGTGKSSYEQYF. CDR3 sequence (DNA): TGTGCCAGCAGCTTGGGTACGGGTAAAAGCTCCTACGAGCAGTACTTC.

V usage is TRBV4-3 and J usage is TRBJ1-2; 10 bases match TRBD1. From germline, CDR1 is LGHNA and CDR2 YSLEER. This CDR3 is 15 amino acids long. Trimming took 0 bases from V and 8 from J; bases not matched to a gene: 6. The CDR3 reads CASSQEETGGYGYTF. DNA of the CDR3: TGCGCCAGCAGCCAAGAGGAGACAGGGGGCTACGGCTACACCTTC.

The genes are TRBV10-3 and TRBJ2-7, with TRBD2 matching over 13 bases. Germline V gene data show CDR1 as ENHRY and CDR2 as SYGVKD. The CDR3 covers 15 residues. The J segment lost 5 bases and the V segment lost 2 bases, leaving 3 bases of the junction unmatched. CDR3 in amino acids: CAISEGLAGVDEQYF. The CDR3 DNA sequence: TGTGCCATCAGTGAGGGACTAGCGGGAGTGGACGAGCAGTACTTC.

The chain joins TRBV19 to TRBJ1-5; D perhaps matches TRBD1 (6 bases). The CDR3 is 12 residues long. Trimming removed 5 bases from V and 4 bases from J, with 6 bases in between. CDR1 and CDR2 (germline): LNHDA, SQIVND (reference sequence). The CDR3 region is CASSGQNQPQHF. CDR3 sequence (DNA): TGTGCCAGTAGTGGACAGAATCAGCCCCAGCATTTT.

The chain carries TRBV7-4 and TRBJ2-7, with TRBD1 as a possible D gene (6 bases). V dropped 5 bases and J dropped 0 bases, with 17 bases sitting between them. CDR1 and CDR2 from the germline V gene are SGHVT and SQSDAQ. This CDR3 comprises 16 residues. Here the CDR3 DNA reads TGTGCCAGCAGCCGGTGCCGGGACACCGTCTCCTACGAGCAGTACTTC. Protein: CASSRCRDTVSYEQYF.

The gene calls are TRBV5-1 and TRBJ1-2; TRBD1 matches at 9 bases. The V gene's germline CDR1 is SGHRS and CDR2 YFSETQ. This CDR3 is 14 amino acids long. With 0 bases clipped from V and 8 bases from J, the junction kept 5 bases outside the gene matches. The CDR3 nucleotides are TGCGCCAGCAGCTTGGGCACAGGGGGCTGGGGCTACACCTTC. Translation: CASSLGTGGWGYTF.

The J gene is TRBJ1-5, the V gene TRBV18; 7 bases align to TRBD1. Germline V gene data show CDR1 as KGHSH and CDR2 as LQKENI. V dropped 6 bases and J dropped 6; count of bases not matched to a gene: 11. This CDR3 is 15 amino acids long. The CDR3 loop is CASSSGRDRGQPQHF. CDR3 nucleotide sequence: TGTGCCAGCTCCTCCGGTCGGGACAGAGGTCAGCCCCAGCATTTT.

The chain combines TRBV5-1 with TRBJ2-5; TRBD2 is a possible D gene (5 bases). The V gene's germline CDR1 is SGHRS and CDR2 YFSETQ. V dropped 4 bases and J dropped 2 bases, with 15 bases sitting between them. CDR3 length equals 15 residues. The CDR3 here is CASSPNAGGQETQYF. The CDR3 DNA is TGCGCCAGCAGCCCCAATGCCGGCGGGCAAGAGACCCAGTACTTC.

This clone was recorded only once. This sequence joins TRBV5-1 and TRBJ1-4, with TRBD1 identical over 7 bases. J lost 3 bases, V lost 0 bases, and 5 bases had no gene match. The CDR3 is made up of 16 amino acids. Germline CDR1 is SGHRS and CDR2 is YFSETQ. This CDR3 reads CASSLGDSPSNEKLFF. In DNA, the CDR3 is TGCGCCAGCAGCTTGGGGGACAGTCCATCTAATGAAAAACTGTTTTTT.

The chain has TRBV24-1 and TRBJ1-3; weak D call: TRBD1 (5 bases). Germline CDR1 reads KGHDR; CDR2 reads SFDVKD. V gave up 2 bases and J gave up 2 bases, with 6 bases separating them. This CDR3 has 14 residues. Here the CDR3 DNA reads TGTGCCACCAGTGATTCAGGGACTGGAAACACCATATATTTT. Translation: CATSDSGTGNTIYF.

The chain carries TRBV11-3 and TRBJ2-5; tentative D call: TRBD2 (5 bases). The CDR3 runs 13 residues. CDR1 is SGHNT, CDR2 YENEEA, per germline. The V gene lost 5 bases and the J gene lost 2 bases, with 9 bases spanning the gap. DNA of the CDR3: TGTGCCAGCAGCCGCGGGTCACAAGAGACCCAGTACTTC. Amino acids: CASSRGSQETQYF. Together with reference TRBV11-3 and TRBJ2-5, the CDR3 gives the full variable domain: EAGVVQSPRYKIIEKKQPVAFWCNPISGHNTLYWYLQNLGQGPELLIRYENEEAVDDSQLPKDRFSAERLKGVDSTLKIQPAELGDSAVYLCASSRGSQETQYFGPGTRLLVL.

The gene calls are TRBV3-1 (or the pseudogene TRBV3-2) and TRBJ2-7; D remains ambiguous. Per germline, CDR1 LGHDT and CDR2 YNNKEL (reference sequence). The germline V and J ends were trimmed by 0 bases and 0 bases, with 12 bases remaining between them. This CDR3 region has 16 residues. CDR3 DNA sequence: TGTGCCAGCAGCCAAGAGCGTCCTAGGCTCTCCTACGAGCAGTACTTC. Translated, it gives CASSQERPRLSYEQYF.